The rows below give T cell receptor beta chains drawn from one sample of a study of CD8+ T cells in alopecia areata. Repertoires were generated with immunoSEQ multiplex PCR, while TCRdb's copy carries only in-frame clones and drops some. The sample lists about 150,000 clones, 45% to 60% occurring once. Sequenced here: CD8+ T cells sorted from blood, sampled at week 0. The origin of the receptors is a human donor with alopecia areata. Each CDR3 is given with its conserved first and last residue. D genes are given only for firm matches. The size field is filled for only some rows; it gives once, few, many or a size class.

>-|-|TRBJ2-7|TRBV4-1|12
CASSHTGYEQYF
TGCGCCAGCAGCCATACGGGGTACGAGCAGTACTTC
>-|-|TRBJ1-1|TRBV30|14
CAWSGTSGITEAFF
TGTGCCTGGAGTGGGACTTCTGGTATCACTGAAGCTTTCTTT
>-|-|TRBJ2-2|TRBV13|14
CASSPFGSTGELFF
TGTGCCAGCAGCCCGTTTGGGTCAACCGGGGAGCTGTTTTTT
>TRBD2|-|TRBJ2-3|TRBV7-3|14
CASSLGTSGDTQYF
TGTGCCAGCAGCTTAGGGACTAGTGGCGATACGCAGTATTTT
>-|-|TRBJ1-2|TRBV30|12
CAWRQGLNGYTF
TGTGCCTGGAGGCAGGGATTAAATGGCTACACCTTC
>-|-|TRBJ1-1|TRBV29-1|13
CSVGEGQNTEAFF
TGCAGCGTTGGAGAGGGGCAGAACACTGAAGCTTTCTTT
>-|-|TRBJ1-6|TRBV5-4|16
CASSLGMSSYNSPLHF
TGTGCCAGCAGCTTGGGGATGAGCTCCTATAATTCACCCCTCCACTTT
>TRBD1|-|TRBJ2-1|TRBV7-2|14
CASSARDSYNEQFF
TGTGCCAGCAGCGCCCGGGACAGTTACAATGAGCAGTTCTTC
>TRBD2|-|TRBJ2-3|TRBV9|15
CASSSGGGDTDTQYF
TGTGCCAGCAGCTCAGGCGGGGGGGACACAGATACGCAGTATTTT
>TRBD1|once|TRBJ2-5|TRBV2|16
CASSEGRQGRQETQYF
TGTGCCAGCAGTGAAGGACGACAGGGTCGGCAAGAGACCCAGTACTTC
>-|-|TRBJ1-1|TRBV30|13
CAWSVETGTEAFF
TGTGCCTGGAGTGTGGAGACAGGAACTGAAGCTTTCTTT
>-|-|TRBJ2-7|TRBV29-1|12
CSVRDGSYEQYF
TGCAGCGTCCGGGACGGAAGCTACGAGCAGTACTTC
>-|once|TRBJ2-6|TRBV29-1|15
CSVDSGPSGANVLTF
TGCAGCGTTGATTCGGGGCCCTCTGGGGCCAACGTCCTGACTTTC
>-|few|TRBJ2-7|TRBV14|13
CASSQEQSYEQYF
TGTGCCAGCAGCCAAGAACAGTCCTACGAGCAGTACTTC
>-|-|TRBJ2-7|TRBV30|13
CAWSVGGPYEQYF
TGTGCCTGGAGTGTAGGCGGACCCTACGAGCAGTACTTC
>-|-|TRBJ2-7|TRBV5-1|14
CASSFEDFSYEQYF
TGCGCCAGCAGCTTTGAGGACTTCTCCTACGAGCAGTACTTC
>-|-|TRBJ2-7|TRBV5-4|14
CASSFGMGSYEQYF
TGTGCCAGCAGCTTTGGTATGGGCTCCTACGAGCAGTACTTC
>-|-|TRBJ1-2|TRBV29-1|11
CSVPTSDGYTF
TGCAGCGTCCCTACGAGCGATGGCTACACCTTC
>-|-|TRBJ2-7|TRBV29-1|12
CSVATGTYEQYF
TGCAGCGTGGCGACAGGTACCTACGAGCAGTACTTC
>-|-|TRBJ1-2|TRBV29-1|12
CSVPVSPEGYTF
TGCAGCGTGCCCGTGTCCCCGGAGGGCTACACCTTC
>TRBD2|-|TRBJ2-3|TRBV9|16
CASNLAGGPRTDTQYF
TGTGCCAGCAACCTAGCGGGGGGGCCGCGGACAGATACGCAGTATTTT
>-|once|TRBJ2-3|TRBV6-6|13
CASSYGVGDTQYF
TGTGCCAGCAGTTACGGGGTAGGGGACACGCAGTATTTT
>TRBD1|-|TRBJ2-7|TRBV4-3|15
CASSQDGTGDYEQYF
TGCGCCAGCAGCCAAGATGGGACAGGGGACTACGAGCAGTACTTC
>-|few|TRBJ2-4|TRBV6-5|16
CASSYSIGGAKNIQYF
TGTGCCAGCAGTTACTCGATCGGGGGAGCCAAAAACATTCAGTACTTC
>TRBD2|-|TRBJ2-5|TRBV4-3|15
CASSRLLAGQETQYF
TGCGCCAGCAGCCGACTACTAGCGGGCCAAGAGACCCAGTACTTC
>-|-|TRBJ2-3|TRBV4-3|16
CASSESKTTSTDTQYF
TGCGCCAGCAGCGAAAGTAAGACTACTAGCACAGATACGCAGTATTTT
>-|once|TRBJ2-1|TRBV29-1|13
CSVEDQGRNEQFF
TGCAGCGTTGAAGATCAAGGGCGGAATGAGCAGTTCTTC
>-|-|TRBJ2-7|TRBV7-2|14
CASSQGQGPYEQYF
TGCGCCAGCAGCCAAGGCCAGGGCCCCTACGAGCAGTACTTC
>TRBD1|-|TRBJ2-3|TRBV4-3|17
CASSQDDRGSSTDTQYF
TGCGCCAGCAGCCAAGATGACAGGGGATCTAGCACAGATACGCAGTATTTT
>-|-|TRBJ2-1|TRBV15|13
CATSMQTYNEQFF
TGTGCCACCAGCATGCAAACCTACAATGAGCAGTTCTTC
>-|-|TRBJ2-7|TRBV5-6|15
CASSLARGIGHEQYF
TGTGCCAGCAGCTTGGCTAGAGGGATTGGTCACGAGCAGTACTTC
>TRBD1|-|TRBJ1-1|TRBV29-1|15
CSAYGAGGKDTEAFF
TGCAGCGCCTACGGGGCAGGGGGCAAGGATACTGAAGCTTTCTTT
>-|few|TRBJ2-7|TRBV27|11
CASSLSGEQYF
TGTGCCAGCAGTTTATCAGGCGAGCAGTACTTC
>TRBD1|-|TRBJ1-1|TRBV30|14
CAWSPGQGITEAFF
TGTGCCTGGAGTCCGGGACAGGGGATCACTGAAGCTTTCTTT
>-|-|TRBJ2-1|TRBV13|15
CASSGTPDTYNEQFF
TGTGCCAGCAGCGGGACTCCGGATACTTACAATGAGCAGTTCTTC
>-|-|TRBJ2-3|TRBV4-3|15
CASSQDKMGADTQYF
TGCGCCAGCAGCCAAGATAAAATGGGGGCAGATACGCAGTATTTT
>-|-|TRBJ2-3|TRBV5-6|13
CASSFGARDTQYF
TGTGCCAGCAGCTTTGGGGCGAGAGATACGCAGTATTTT
>TRBD1|few|TRBJ1-1|TRBV27|13
CASSKGAVTEAFF
TGTGCCAGCAGCAAGGGGGCCGTCACTGAAGCTTTCTTT
>-|-|TRBJ2-1|TRBV6-4|15
CASSPGTSVSNEQFF
TGTGCCAGCAGTCCCGGGACGTCGGTAAGCAATGAGCAGTTCTTC
>-|-|TRBJ2-5|TRBV5-6|14
CASSHSGSVETQYF
TGTGCCAGCAGCCACTCGGGGTCCGTGGAGACCCAGTACTTC
>TRBD1|-|TRBJ2-7|TRBV25-1|15
CASSVKSGGSYEQYF
TGTGCCAGCAGTGTCAAATCAGGGGGCTCCTACGAGCAGTACTTC
>-|few|TRBJ1-2|TRBV9|13
CASSATVNYGYTF
TGTGCCAGCAGCGCGACCGTGAACTATGGCTACACCTTC
>-|few|TRBJ2-7|TRBV29-1|13
CSVEEGINYEQYF
TGCAGCGTTGAGGAGGGAATAAACTACGAGCAGTACTTC
>-|many|TRBJ2-1|TRBV7-7|14
CASSPSRSYNEQFF
TGTGCCAGCAGCCCCAGTCGCTCCTACAATGAGCAGTTCTTC
>-|-|TRBJ2-3|TRBV6-5|11
CASSYGDTQYF
TGTGCCAGCAGTTACGGAGATACGCAGTATTTT
>-|-|TRBJ2-3|TRBV29-1|13
CSVELEGTDTQYF
TGCAGCGTGGAGTTGGAGGGGACAGATACGCAGTATTTT
>-|-|TRBJ2-1|TRBV30|14
CAWSPGRGYNEQFF
TGTGCCTGGAGCCCCGGGCGGGGATACAATGAGCAGTTCTTC
>-|once|TRBJ1-2|TRBV30|15
CAWSEIGLTNYGYTF
TGTGCCTGGAGTGAAATTGGACTAACTAACTATGGCTACACCTTC
>TRBD2|-|TRBJ2-3|TRBV15|15
CATSMQRGSTDTQYF
TGTGCCACCAGCATGCAGCGGGGGAGCACAGATACGCAGTATTTT
>TRBD2|-|TRBJ2-5|TRBV7-2|16
CASSYRPTSDQETQYF
TGTGCCAGCAGCTATCGCCCTACTAGCGACCAAGAGACCCAGTACTTC
>-|-|TRBJ2-3|TRBV6-6|14
CASSYLGFTDTQYF
TGTGCCAGCAGTTACCTTGGTTTCACAGATACGCAGTATTTT
>TRBD1|-|TRBJ2-1|TRBV19|16
CASSNRGPASYNEQFF
TGTGCCAGTAGTAATAGGGGGCCAGCTTCCTACAATGAGCAGTTCTTC
>-|few|TRBJ1-3|TRBV27|16
CASSPFGITSGNTIYF
TGTGCCAGCAGTCCCTTCGGGATAACCTCTGGAAACACCATATATTTT